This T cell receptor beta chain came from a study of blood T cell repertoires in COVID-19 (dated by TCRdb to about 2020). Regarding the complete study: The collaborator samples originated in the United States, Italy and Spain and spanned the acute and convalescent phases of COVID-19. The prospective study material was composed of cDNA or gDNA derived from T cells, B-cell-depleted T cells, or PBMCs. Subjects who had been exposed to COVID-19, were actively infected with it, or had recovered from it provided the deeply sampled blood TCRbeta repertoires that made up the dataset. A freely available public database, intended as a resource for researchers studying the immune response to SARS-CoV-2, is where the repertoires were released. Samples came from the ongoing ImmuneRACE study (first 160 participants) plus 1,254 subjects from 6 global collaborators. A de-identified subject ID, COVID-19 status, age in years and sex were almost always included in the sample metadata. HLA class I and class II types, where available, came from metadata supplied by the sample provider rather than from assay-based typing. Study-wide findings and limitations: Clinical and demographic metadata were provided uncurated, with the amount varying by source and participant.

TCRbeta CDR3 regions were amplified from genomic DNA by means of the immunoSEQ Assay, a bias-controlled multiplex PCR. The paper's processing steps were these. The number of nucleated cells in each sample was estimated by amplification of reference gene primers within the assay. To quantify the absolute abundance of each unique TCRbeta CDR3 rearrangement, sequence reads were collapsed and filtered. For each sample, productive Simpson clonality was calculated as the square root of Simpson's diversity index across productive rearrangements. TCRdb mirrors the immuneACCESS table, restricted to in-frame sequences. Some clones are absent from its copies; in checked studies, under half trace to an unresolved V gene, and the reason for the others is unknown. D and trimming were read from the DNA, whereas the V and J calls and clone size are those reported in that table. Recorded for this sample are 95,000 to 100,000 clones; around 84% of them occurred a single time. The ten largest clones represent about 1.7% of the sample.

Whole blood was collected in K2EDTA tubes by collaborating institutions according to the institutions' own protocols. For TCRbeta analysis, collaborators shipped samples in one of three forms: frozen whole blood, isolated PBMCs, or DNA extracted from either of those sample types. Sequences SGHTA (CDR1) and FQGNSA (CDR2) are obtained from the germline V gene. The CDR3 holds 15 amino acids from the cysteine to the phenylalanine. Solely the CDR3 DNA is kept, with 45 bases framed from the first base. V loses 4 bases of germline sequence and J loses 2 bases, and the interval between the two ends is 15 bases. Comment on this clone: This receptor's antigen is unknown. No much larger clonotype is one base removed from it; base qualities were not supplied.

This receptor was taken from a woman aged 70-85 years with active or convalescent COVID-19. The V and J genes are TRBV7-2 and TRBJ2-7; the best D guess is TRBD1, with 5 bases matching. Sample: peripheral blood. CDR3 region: CASSSYPSGTYEQYF. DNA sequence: TGTGCCAGCAGCTCCTACCCCTCAGGGACCTACGAGCAGTACTTC.